This T cell receptor beta chain was obtained from a study of control samples from healthy donors and cancer patients. The CDR3 is 15 amino acids. Trimming took 0 bases from V and 0 from J, leaving 7 bases between them. Germline CDR1 and CDR2: SGHRS and YFSETQ. Method: immunoSEQ multiplex PCR; TCRdb's copy keeps in-frame clones and lacks some. The sample contains 85,000 to 95,000 clones, approximately 90% of which appear only once. Sequenced sample: blood. This rearrangement joins TRBV5-1 to TRBJ1-3; D uncertain. The clonotype originates from a woman between 65 and 79 years old in good health. The CDR3 protein is CASSLVPNSGNTIYF. DNA for the CDR3: TGCGCCAGCAGCTTGGTGCCCAACTCTGGAAACACCATATATTTT.